These T cell receptor beta chains were read from a single sample in a study of beta chain features in type 1 diabetes. This table comes from immunoSEQ multiplex PCR, and its TCRdb copy is limited to in-frame clones, with some not included. This table has about 650,000 clones, around 11% appearing once. The material sequenced was naive CD4+ T cells from blood. The receptors originated from a man aged 30 to 39 with type 1 diabetes. CDR3s include the opening cysteine and the closing phenylalanine or tryptophan. D genes are given only for firm matches. Size tells how often a clone was seen (once, few, many) or the class of an expanded clone, and some rows leave it out.

clone_size: few
v_call: TRBV5-1
d_call: TRBD1
cdr3_length: 16
j_call: TRBJ2-3
cdr3_aa: CASSFNGQGGTDTQYF
cdr3_nt: TGCGCCAGCAGTTTCAACGGACAGGGCGGCACAGATACGCAGTATTTT

clone_size: few
v_call: TRBV7-8
d_call: TRBD1
cdr3_length: 14
j_call: TRBJ2-2
cdr3_aa: CASSSQGDTGELFF
cdr3_nt: TGTGCCAGCAGCTCACAGGGGGACACCGGGGAGCTGTTTTTT

clone_size: .
v_call: TRBV4-1
d_call: .
cdr3_length: 12
j_call: TRBJ1-4
cdr3_aa: CASSHPNEKLFF
cdr3_nt: TGCGCCAGCAGCCACCCTAATGAAAAACTGTTTTTT

clone_size: few
v_call: TRBV7-6
d_call: .
cdr3_length: 14
j_call: TRBJ1-6
cdr3_aa: CASSLERGRSPLHF
cdr3_nt: TGTGCCAGCAGCTTAGAGCGGGGGCGTTCACCCCTCCACTTT

clone_size: .
v_call: TRBV18
d_call: TRBD1
cdr3_length: 13
j_call: TRBJ2-5
cdr3_aa: CASSDDRGDAQYF
cdr3_nt: TGTGCCAGCTCAGACGACAGGGGGGACGCCCAGTACTTC

clone_size: few
v_call: TRBV30
d_call: TRBD2
cdr3_length: 15
j_call: TRBJ2-7
cdr3_aa: CAWRDQRGVSYEQYF
cdr3_nt: TGTGCCTGGAGGGACCAGCGGGGGGTCTCCTACGAGCAGTACTTC

clone_size: .
v_call: TRBV7-3
d_call: .
cdr3_length: 14
j_call: TRBJ2-5
cdr3_aa: CASSFQGGQETQYF
cdr3_nt: TGTGCCAGCAGCTTTCAGGGTGGCCAAGAGACCCAGTACTTC

clone_size: few
v_call: TRBV11-2
d_call: .
cdr3_length: 14
j_call: TRBJ1-4
cdr3_aa: CASAPSDFNEKLFF
cdr3_nt: TGTGCCAGCGCCCCCTCCGATTTTAATGAAAAACTGTTTTTT

clone_size: few
v_call: TRBV30
d_call: TRBD1
cdr3_length: 13
j_call: TRBJ2-1
cdr3_aa: CAWLGDRGNEQFF
cdr3_nt: TGTGCCTGGTTGGGGGACAGGGGAAATGAGCAGTTCTTC

clone_size: few
v_call: TRBV7-2
d_call: .
cdr3_length: 13
j_call: TRBJ1-2
cdr3_aa: CASSLGQGHGYTF
cdr3_nt: TGTGCCAGCAGTCTCGGCCAGGGACATGGCTACACCTTC

clone_size: few
v_call: TRBV29-1
d_call: .
cdr3_length: 13
j_call: TRBJ2-3
cdr3_aa: CSVEGQGTDTQYF
cdr3_nt: TGCAGCGTGGAAGGGCAGGGAACAGATACGCAGTATTTT

clone_size: .
v_call: TRBV12-5
d_call: TRBD2
cdr3_length: 15
j_call: TRBJ2-5
cdr3_aa: CASGPTSGGRETQYF
cdr3_nt: TGTGCTAGTGGTCCGACTAGCGGGGGGCGGGAGACCCAGTACTTC

clone_size: .
v_call: TRBV12-5
d_call: .
cdr3_length: 14
j_call: TRBJ2-5
cdr3_aa: CASGGRASQETQYF
cdr3_nt: TGTGCTAGTGGTGGGAGAGCCTCACAAGAGACCCAGTACTTC

clone_size: few
v_call: TRBV7-9
d_call: .
cdr3_length: 17
j_call: TRBJ1-1
cdr3_aa: CASSLGVPRVRFTEAFF
cdr3_nt: TGTGCCAGCAGCTTAGGAGTACCCAGGGTACGGTTCACTGAAGCTTTCTTT

clone_size: .
v_call: TRBV6-1
d_call: .
cdr3_length: 12
j_call: TRBJ2-1
cdr3_aa: CASGRTYNEQFF
cdr3_nt: TGTGCCAGCGGCCGGACCTACAATGAGCAGTTCTTC

clone_size: few
v_call: TRBV9
d_call: .
cdr3_length: 17
j_call: TRBJ2-2
cdr3_aa: CASSFGTGNANTGELFF
cdr3_nt: TGTGCCAGCAGCTTCGGGACGGGGAACGCGAACACCGGGGAGCTGTTTTTT

clone_size: few
v_call: TRBV7-9
d_call: .
cdr3_length: 16
j_call: TRBJ1-5
cdr3_aa: CASSPGTIQSNQPQHF
cdr3_nt: TGTGCCAGCAGCCCCGGGACAATCCAGAGCAATCAGCCCCAGCATTTT

clone_size: .
v_call: TRBV29-1
d_call: .
cdr3_length: 12
j_call: TRBJ2-5
cdr3_aa: CSAGKGGETQYF
cdr3_nt: TGCAGCGCCGGAAAGGGCGGTGAGACCCAGTACTTC

clone_size: few
v_call: TRBV7-6
d_call: TRBD1
cdr3_length: 16
j_call: TRBJ2-2
cdr3_aa: CASSRLDRGNTGELFF
cdr3_nt: TGTGCCAGCAGCCGACTCGACAGGGGAAACACCGGGGAGCTGTTTTTT

clone_size: .
v_call: TRBV27
d_call: .
cdr3_length: 14
j_call: TRBJ2-5
cdr3_aa: CASSLLTSPETQYF
cdr3_nt: TGTGCCAGCAGTTTATTGACTTCTCCGGAGACCCAGTACTTC

clone_size: .
v_call: TRBV7-2
d_call: TRBD1
cdr3_length: 15
j_call: TRBJ1-3
cdr3_aa: CASRPGQGPGNTIYF
cdr3_nt: TGTGCCAGCAGACCCGGACAGGGCCCGGGAAACACCATATATTTT

clone_size: few
v_call: TRBV14
d_call: .
cdr3_length: 16
j_call: TRBJ2-1
cdr3_aa: CASSQERDRNINEQFF
cdr3_nt: TGTGCCAGCAGCCAAGAAAGGGATAGGAACATCAATGAGCAGTTCTTC

clone_size: few
v_call: TRBV10-3
d_call: .
cdr3_length: 12
j_call: TRBJ1-1
cdr3_aa: CAIKGQNTEAFF
cdr3_nt: TGTGCCATCAAGGGACAGAACACTGAAGCTTTCTTT

clone_size: .
v_call: TRBV14
d_call: .
cdr3_length: 12
j_call: TRBJ2-7
cdr3_aa: CASSQGFNEQYF
cdr3_nt: TGTGCCAGCAGCCAAGGTTTCAACGAGCAGTACTTC

clone_size: .
v_call: TRBV6-1
d_call: .
cdr3_length: 13
j_call: TRBJ1-1
cdr3_aa: CASSAGGNTEAFF
cdr3_nt: TGTGCCAGCAGTGCTGGAGGGAACACTGAAGCTTTCTTT

clone_size: .
v_call: TRBV30
d_call: .
cdr3_length: 12
j_call: TRBJ2-5
cdr3_aa: CAWRGSRGTQYF
cdr3_nt: TGTGCCTGGAGAGGTTCTCGAGGGACCCAGTACTTC

clone_size: .
v_call: TRBV29-1
d_call: TRBD2
cdr3_length: 14
j_call: TRBJ2-3
cdr3_aa: CSVSGGGNTDTQYF
cdr3_nt: TGCAGCGTTAGCGGGGGAGGGAACACAGATACGCAGTATTTT

clone_size: few
v_call: TRBV27
d_call: TRBD1
cdr3_length: 21
j_call: TRBJ1-6
cdr3_aa: CASSARTGTGQGGAYNSPLHF
cdr3_nt: TGTGCCAGCAGTGCCCGAACTGGGACCGGACAGGGGGGCGCCTATAATTCACCCCTCCACTTT

clone_size: few
v_call: TRBV30
d_call: .
cdr3_length: 13
j_call: TRBJ1-5
cdr3_aa: CAWSVQGRQPQHF
cdr3_nt: TGTGCCTGGAGTGTGCAGGGGAGACAGCCCCAGCATTTT

clone_size: few
v_call: TRBV15
d_call: .
cdr3_length: 16
j_call: TRBJ2-7
cdr3_aa: CATSLRLGAGTNEQYF
cdr3_nt: TGTGCCACCAGCCTCAGATTGGGGGCAGGGACGAACGAGCAGTACTTC

clone_size: few
v_call: TRBV5-6
d_call: .
cdr3_length: 15
j_call: TRBJ2-3
cdr3_aa: CAGASWAASTDTQYF
cdr3_nt: TGTGCCGGGGCCTCTTGGGCAGCTAGCACAGATACGCAGTATTTT

clone_size: .
v_call: TRBV6-5
d_call: .
cdr3_length: 14
j_call: TRBJ2-1
cdr3_aa: CASSYSHRGDEQFF
cdr3_nt: TGTGCCAGCAGTTACTCCCACCGAGGGGATGAGCAGTTCTTC

clone_size: .
v_call: TRBV29-1
d_call: .
cdr3_length: 16
j_call: TRBJ1-2
cdr3_aa: CSVGRELTLANYGYTF
cdr3_nt: TGCAGCGTGGGCCGGGAGCTCACTCTTGCTAACTATGGCTACACCTTC

clone_size: .
v_call: TRBV2
d_call: .
cdr3_length: 14
j_call: TRBJ1-2
cdr3_aa: CASSTLPGPEGYTF
cdr3_nt: TGTGCCAGCAGTACTCTCCCCGGGCCAGAGGGCTACACCTTC

clone_size: few
v_call: TRBV2
d_call: .
cdr3_length: 11
j_call: TRBJ1-2
cdr3_aa: CASTPEYGYTF
cdr3_nt: TGTGCCAGCACTCCAGAGTATGGCTACACCTTC

clone_size: few
v_call: TRBV9
d_call: .
cdr3_length: 13
j_call: TRBJ2-2
cdr3_aa: CASSATVTGELFF
cdr3_nt: TGTGCCAGCAGCGCTACGGTCACCGGGGAGCTGTTTTTT

clone_size: few
v_call: TRBV7-2
d_call: .
cdr3_length: 15
j_call: TRBJ1-6
cdr3_aa: CASNPSGGLITPLHF
cdr3_nt: TGTGCCAGCAACCCCTCTGGGGGTTTGATTACACCCCTCCACTTT

clone_size: few
v_call: TRBV5-4
d_call: .
cdr3_length: 13
j_call: TRBJ1-2
cdr3_aa: CASSLGIPGGYTF
cdr3_nt: TGTGCCAGCAGCTTGGGCATCCCGGGCGGCTACACCTTC

clone_size: .
v_call: TRBV7-3
d_call: .
cdr3_length: 14
j_call: TRBJ2-2
cdr3_aa: CASSLEGYTGELFF
cdr3_nt: TGTGCCAGCAGCTTAGAGGGGTACACCGGGGAGCTGTTTTTT

clone_size: .
v_call: TRBV7-9
d_call: .
cdr3_length: 15
j_call: TRBJ1-5
cdr3_aa: CASSPAGGAFQPQHF
cdr3_nt: TGTGCCAGCAGCCCCGCGGGGGGCGCGTTTCAGCCCCAGCATTTT

clone_size: few
v_call: TRBV25-1
d_call: .
cdr3_length: 14
j_call: TRBJ2-5
cdr3_aa: CASSELWTQETQYF
cdr3_nt: TGTGCCAGCAGTGAATTGTGGACCCAAGAGACCCAGTACTTC

clone_size: .
v_call: TRBV28
d_call: .
cdr3_length: 11
j_call: TRBJ2-7
cdr3_aa: CASTSTYEQYF
cdr3_nt: TGTGCCAGCACAAGTACCTACGAGCAGTACTTC

clone_size: few
v_call: TRBV7-2
d_call: TRBD1
cdr3_length: 15
j_call: TRBJ2-1
cdr3_aa: CASSTDRGTYNEQFF
cdr3_nt: TGTGCCAGCAGCACGGACAGGGGGACGTACAATGAGCAGTTCTTC

clone_size: few
v_call: TRBV19
d_call: .
cdr3_length: 14
j_call: TRBJ1-2
cdr3_aa: CASTPGRPVHGYTF
cdr3_nt: TGTGCCAGTACACCGGGCCGCCCGGTTCATGGCTACACCTTC

clone_size: .
v_call: TRBV6-5
d_call: TRBD1
cdr3_length: 14
j_call: TRBJ2-1
cdr3_aa: CASSPGTGFNEQFF
cdr3_nt: TGTGCCAGCAGCCCCGGGACAGGCTTCAATGAGCAGTTCTTC

clone_size: few
v_call: TRBV29-1
d_call: TRBD2
cdr3_length: 14
j_call: TRBJ2-3
cdr3_aa: CSVRTSGVRDTQYF
cdr3_nt: TGCAGCGTTAGGACTAGCGGGGTTAGGGATACGCAGTATTTT

clone_size: .
v_call: TRBV7-2
d_call: .
cdr3_length: 17
j_call: TRBJ1-3
cdr3_aa: CASSSGPTILSGNTIYF
cdr3_nt: TGTGCCAGCAGCTCAGGACCGACTATACTCTCTGGAAACACCATATATTTT

clone_size: .
v_call: TRBV19
d_call: .
cdr3_length: 13
j_call: TRBJ2-3
cdr3_aa: CASSPRRADTQYF
cdr3_nt: TGTGCCAGTAGTCCCCGTCGGGCAGATACGCAGTATTTT

clone_size: few
v_call: TRBV15
d_call: .
cdr3_length: 14
j_call: TRBJ1-4
cdr3_aa: CATSNLGGTEKLFF
cdr3_nt: TGTGCCACCAGCAACCTTGGGGGCACTGAAAAACTGTTTTTT

clone_size: .
v_call: TRBV2
d_call: .
cdr3_length: 14
j_call: TRBJ1-4
cdr3_aa: CASRAGTKDEKLFF
cdr3_nt: TGTGCCAGCAGGGCCGGGACTAAGGATGAAAAACTGTTTTTT

clone_size: .
v_call: TRBV7-2
d_call: .
cdr3_length: 15
j_call: TRBJ2-3
cdr3_aa: CASSSTGAGTDTQYF
cdr3_nt: TGTGCCAGCAGCTCCACGGGGGCGGGCACAGATACGCAGTATTTT

clone_size: few
v_call: TRBV27
d_call: TRBD2
cdr3_length: 15
j_call: TRBJ2-5
cdr3_aa: CASSLWGLAGETQYF
cdr3_nt: TGTGCCAGCAGTTTGTGGGGACTAGCTGGAGAGACCCAGTACTTC

clone_size: .
v_call: TRBV6-6
d_call: TRBD1
cdr3_length: 11
j_call: TRBJ2-5
cdr3_aa: CASSSRGIQYF
cdr3_nt: TGTGCCAGCAGTTCCAGGGGGATCCAGTACTTC

clone_size: few
v_call: TRBV30
d_call: .
cdr3_length: 14
j_call: TRBJ1-4
cdr3_aa: CAALGGATNEKLFF
cdr3_nt: TGTGCCGCGCTTGGGGGGGCCACTAATGAAAAACTGTTTTTT

clone_size: .
v_call: TRBV11-2
d_call: TRBD1
cdr3_length: 16
j_call: TRBJ1-5
cdr3_aa: CASSQGGTGENQPQHF
cdr3_nt: TGTGCCAGCAGCCAGGGGGGGACAGGTGAAAATCAGCCCCAGCATTTT